The 7 T cell receptor beta chains presented below share a single source sample, sequenced in a study of blood T cell repertoires in COVID-19 (dated by TCRdb to the early 2020s). Receptor libraries were prepared by the immunoSEQ multiplex PCR assay. Drawn from immuneACCESS, this table holds only the in-frame rearrangements with V and J called that TCRdb kept. Clones are partly lost; checked studies trace under half to an unresolved V gene and leave the rest unexplained. The sample table shows about 32,000 clones, and around 91% are seen once. The ten largest clones add up to 1% of the sample. The sequencing sample was made of peripheral blood. All receptors derive from a man aged 70 or older with active or convalescent COVID-19.

V and J are TRBV27 and TRBJ2-2; D remains ambiguous. This CDR3 is built from 16 residues. Looked up from germline, CDR1 is MNHEY and CDR2 is SMNVEV (reference sequence). Trimming took off 1 base at V and 0 bases at J, with 9 bases between the two ends. The CDR3 loop reads CASSLLGASNTGELFF. The CDR3 bases are TGTGCCAGCAGTTTATTGGGCGCCTCGAACACCGGGGAGCTGTTTTTT.

V gene TRBV28 combines with J gene TRBJ1-4; D unclear. Trimming shortened V by 2 bases and J by 13 bases, and 11 bases separated the two germline ends. The germline gives CDR1 MDHEN, CDR2 SYDVKM. This CDR3 is built from 12 residues. In DNA form, the CDR3 reads TGTGCCAGCAGTTTAGGTCCCCAGGCACTGTTTTTT. Translated: CASSLGPQALFF.

The chain uses TRBV5-1 and TRBJ2-1; 8 bases agree with TRBD2. Looked up from germline, CDR1 is SGHRS and CDR2 is YFSETQ. The CDR3 loop spans 15 amino acids. V gave up 4 bases and J gave up 10 bases; unmatched junction bases: 13. Written as DNA, the CDR3 is TGCGCCAGCAGCCAGATACTTACTAGCGGAGGGGAGCAGTTCTTC. Translated, it gives CASSQILTSGGEQFF.

The V and J genes are TRBV5-1 and TRBJ2-1, with 9 bases aligning to TRBD2. Per germline, CDR1 SGHRS and CDR2 YFSETQ. The CDR3 totals 15 residues. The V and J ends lost 3 bases and 4 bases, in that order; junction bases with no gene match: 5. CDR3 nucleotides: TGCGCCAGCAGCTACTCGACTAGCGGATACAATGAGCAGTTCTTC. Protein sequence: CASSYSTSGYNEQFF.

The chain uses TRBV5-6 and TRBJ2-3; D is uncertain. Germline V gives CDR1 SGHDT, CDR2 YYEEEE. There are 13 residues in the CDR3. V shed 2 bases and J shed 0 bases, with 4 bases lying between them. The CDR3 region is CASSFMSTDTQYF. For the CDR3, the DNA is TGTGCCAGCAGCTTCATGAGCACAGATACGCAGTATTTT.

This sequence joins TRBV29-1 and TRBJ2-2; perhaps TRBD2 as D (6 bases). The V and J ends lost 5 bases and 4 bases respectively, with 14 bases between them. The V gene's germline CDR1 is SQVTM and CDR2 ANQGSEA. This CDR3 region has 14 residues. The CDR3 nucleotides are TGCAGCGTTCGGGGGACCGATTTCACCGGGGAGCTGTTTTTT. It translates to CSVRGTDFTGELFF.

The genes are TRBV7-2 and TRBJ1-1; D is unclear. In germline, CDR1 is SGHTA, CDR2 FQGNSA. Deletions cut 3 bases from V and 5 bases from J, with 10 bases between. The CDR3 spans 13 residues. CDR3 sequence: CASSFERLTEAFF. The CDR3 DNA reads TGTGCCAGCAGCTTCGAGAGGCTAACTGAAGCTTTCTTT.